This TCR beta chain is from a study of blood T cell repertoires in COVID-19. Some clones are missing from TCRdb's copy, which holds only in-frame ones; the method was immunoSEQ multiplex PCR. The profile covers about 160,000 clones, with 90% to 95% appearing a single time and approximately 0.5% taken by the ten largest. From germline, CDR1 is LGHNT and CDR2 FRNRAP. V dropped 1 base and J dropped 7 bases, with 7 bases sitting between them. CDR3 size: 12 residues. The sequence came from a man over 45 with acute or convalescent COVID-19. This chain links TRBV12-5 with TRBJ2-5; D ambiguous. The sequenced material came from peripheral blood. In DNA form, the CDR3 reads TGTGCTAGTGGTTTGGATCTCTGGACCCAGTACTTC. This translates into CASGLDLWTQYF.